These 20 T cell receptor beta chains were all obtained from the same sample, sequenced in a study of blood T cell repertoires in COVID-19. TCRdb's copy holds only in-frame clones and misses some; the assay was immunoSEQ multiplex PCR. The table lists under 250,000 clones, approximately 80% of them singletons. Sequenced: peripheral blood. These receptor sequences come from a human donor in a cohort sampled during active COVID-19.

The DNA for the CDR3 is TGTGCCAGTAGTACGTTCAAGGGAGGGAATCAGCCCCAGCATTTT. Amino acid sequence: CASSTFKGGNQPQHF. This sequence joins TRBV19 and TRBJ1-5; D uncertain. With 4 bases removed from V and 4 bases from J, the gap between germline ends came to 14 bases. This CDR3 is 15 amino acids long. Per germline, CDR1 LNHDA and CDR2 SQIVND (reference sequence).

The chain links TRBV3-1 (or the pseudogene TRBV3-2) to TRBJ2-1; 12 nucleotides match TRBD2. Germline trimming cut 1 base from V and 3 bases from J; bases unmatched to any gene: 4. Germline V lookup: CDR1 LGHDT, CDR2 YNNKEL (reference sequence). The CDR3 is 17 amino acids. The CDR3 DNA reads TGTGCCAGCAGCCAAGGGGGGACTAGCGGGTTCTACAATGAGCAGTTCTTC. Protein sequence: CASSQGGTSGFYNEQFF.

The chain has TRBV15 and TRBJ2-7, with a tentative D call TRBD2 (6 bases). Trimming cost V 0 bases and J 2 bases, with 14 bases left between them. The CDR3 loop spans 16 amino acids. Germline lookup yields CDR1 LNHNV and CDR2 YYDKDF (reference sequence). CDR3 in amino acids: CATSREIAEVPYEQYF. The CDR3 DNA reads TGTGCCACCAGCAGAGAGATAGCGGAGGTCCCCTACGAGCAGTACTTC.

Only one count was recorded for this clone. This chain links TRBV7-8 with TRBJ1-2; D is possibly TRBD1 (6 bases). The CDR3 length is 13 residues. Germline CDR1 and CDR2: SGHVS and FQNEAQ. V was shortened by 8 bases and J by 0 bases, with 10 bases between the two germline ends. As DNA, the CDR3 is TGTGCCAGCCGCCGGACAGCTAACTATGGCTACACCTTC. Its protein product is CASRRTANYGYTF. The full variable domain, completed using reference TRBV7-8 and TRBJ1-2, is GAGVSQSPRYKVAKRGQDVALRCDPISGHVSLFWYQQALGQGPEFLTYFQNEAQLDKSGLPSDRFFAERPEGSVSTLKIQRTQQEDSAVYLCASRRTANYGYTFGSGTRLTVV.

The chain has TRBV2 and TRBJ1-3, with D uncertain. V gave up 9 bases and J gave up 3 bases, with 15 bases separating them. The V gene's germline CDR1 is SNHLY and CDR2 FYNNEI. The length of the CDR3 is 14 residues. Written as DNA, the CDR3 is TGTGCCAGACGAGGAACGGGGTTTGGAAACACCATATATTTT. It translates to CARRGTGFGNTIYF.

The chain links TRBV7-8 to TRBJ2-1, with 7 bases matching TRBD2. The length of the CDR3 is 16 residues. Germline assignment: CDR1 SGHVS and CDR2 FQNEAQ. V gave up 4 bases and J gave up 4 bases; unmatched junction bases: 10. CDR3 DNA sequence: TGTGCCAGCAGCTCCTCTAGCGGAGGGGTATACAATGAGCAGTTCTTC. It codes for CASSSSSGGVYNEQFF.

The CDR3, as DNA: TGTGCCAGTAGGGCACAGGGGGGAGAGACCCAGTACTTC. Encoded protein: CASRAQGGETQYF. The genes are TRBV19 and TRBJ2-5, with 8 nucleotides matching TRBD1. The CDR3 runs to 13 residues. CDR1 is LNHDA and CDR2 is SQIVND in the germline V gene (reference sequence). V gave up 6 bases and J gave up 4 bases; unmatched junction bases: 4. Together with reference TRBV19 and TRBJ2-5, the CDR3 gives the full variable domain: DGGITQSPKYLFRKEGQNVTLSCEQNLNHDAMYWYRQDPGQGLRLIYYSQIVNDFQKGDIAEGYSVSREKKESFPLTVTSAQKNPTAFYLCASRAQGGETQYFGPGTRLLVL.

The chain employs TRBV27 and TRBJ2-7, with TRBD1 matching over 8 bases. This CDR3 has 17 residues. With V trimmed by 4 bases and J by 2 bases, 13 bases remained unmatched. Germline-derived CDR1 and CDR2 are MNHEY and SMNVEV (reference sequence). This CDR3 reads CASSSASRQGIPYEQYF. The CDR3 DNA sequence: TGTGCCAGCAGTTCCGCGTCGCGACAGGGGATTCCCTACGAGCAGTACTTC.

The rearrangement uses TRBV5-1 and TRBJ2-1; a possible D gene is TRBD1 (6 bases). The CDR3 totals 15 residues. Trimming took off 3 bases at V and 0 bases at J, with 10 bases between the two ends. Germline CDR1 SGHRS, CDR2 YFSETQ. Here the CDR3 DNA reads TGCGCCAGCAGCTCCGGACAGATCTCCTACAATGAGCAGTTCTTC. This translates into CASSSGQISYNEQFF.

This clone is a singleton in its sample. The chain has TRBV18 and TRBJ2-7, with 7 bases that match TRBD1. The length of the CDR3 is 14 residues. V shed 1 base and J 7 bases; nucleotides not matched to a gene: 7. CDR1 is KGHSH, CDR2 LQKENI, per germline. As DNA, the CDR3 is TGTGCCAGCTCACCACTTCGACAGGGCGGGGAGCAGTACTTC. This gives the protein CASSPLRQGGEQYF. The whole variable domain, remainder taken from reference TRBV18 and TRBJ2-7, is NAGVMQNPRHLVRRRGQEARLRCSPMKGHSHVYWYRQLPEEGLKFMVYLQKENIIDESGMPKERFSAEFPKEGPSILRIQQVVRGDSAAYFCASSPLRQGGEQYFGPGTRLTVT.

The genes are TRBV20-1 and TRBJ2-1; TRBD2 aligns across 11 bases. The ends lost 3 bases at V and 8 bases at J; junction bases unmatched: 6. The CDR3 contains 14 residues. Per germline, CDR1 DFQATT and CDR2 SNEGSKA (reference sequence). The CDR3 DNA follows: TGCAGTGCTAGTAGCGGGAGGGCCATTTATGAGCAGTTCTTC. Its protein product is CSASSGRAIYEQFF.

The chain combines TRBV2 with TRBJ2-4; 8 bases agree with TRBD1. Germline CDR1 is SNHLY and CDR2 is FYNNEI. The CDR3 has 18 amino acids. V gave up 7 bases and J gave up 2 bases; unmatched junction bases: 16. CDR3 protein: CASIRDRGILVSKNIQYF. DNA for the CDR3: TGTGCCAGCATCCGAGACAGGGGCATCTTAGTTTCCAAAAACATTCAGTACTTC.

The CDR3 protein is CASSGNSLAGGLQETQYF. The CDR3 DNA follows: TGTGCCAGCAGTGGAAACAGCTTGGCGGGAGGTTTGCAGGAGACCCAGTACTTC. This rearrangement joins TRBV25-1 to TRBJ2-5; 8 bases line up with TRBD2. J lost 5 bases, V lost 4 bases, and 18 bases had no gene match. Looked up from germline, CDR1 is MGHDK and CDR2 is SYGVNS. The CDR3 loop spans 18 amino acids. The full variable domain, its missing parts supplied by reference TRBV25-1 and TRBJ2-5, is EADIYQTPRYLVIGTGKKITLECSQTMGHDKMYWYQQDPGMELHLIHYSYGVNSTEKGDLSSESTVSRIRTEHFPLTLESARPSHTSQYLCASSGNSLAGGLQETQYFGPGTRLLVL.

The chain couples TRBV7-2 to TRBJ2-2, with 8 bases fitting TRBD1. The ends lost 5 bases at V and 5 bases at J; junction bases unmatched: 4. CDR1 and CDR2 from the germline V gene are SGHTA and FQGNSA. There are 14 residues in the CDR3. Here the CDR3 reads CASSRTGGTGELFF. DNA of the CDR3: TGTGCCAGCAGCCGTACAGGGGGAACCGGGGAGCTGTTTTTT.

The chain has TRBV27 and TRBJ2-5, with a tentative D call TRBD1 (6 bases). With 0 bases removed from V and 5 bases from J, the gap between germline ends came to 13 bases. The length of the CDR3 is 15 residues. Germline V gives CDR1 MNHEY, CDR2 SMNVEV (reference sequence). CDR3 nucleotide sequence: TGTGCCAGCAGTTTATCTTCAGGGGCGCGGGAGACCCAGTACTTC. Translating gives CASSLSSGARETQYF.

The chain joins TRBV15 to TRBJ2-7; perhaps TRBD1 as D (5 bases). The V gene's germline CDR1 is LNHNV and CDR2 YYDKDF (reference sequence). CDR3 length: 17 amino acids. V was cut by 4 bases and J by 0 bases, with 19 bases left in between. The CDR3 DNA follows: TGTGCCACCAGCACCACTTCCAGGGCCATAAGCTCCTACGAGCAGTACTTC. Amino acids: CATSTTSRAISSYEQYF.

This clone was counted between two and nine times. The genes are TRBV6-5 and TRBJ2-7; 12 bases fit TRBD2. The V gene end was trimmed by 5 bases and the J gene end by 4 bases; junction bases not matched to a gene: 3. Germline V lookup: CDR1 MNHEY, CDR2 SVGAGI. The CDR3 is 14 amino acids. CDR3 in amino acids: CASSRTSGIYEQYF. CDR3 in DNA: TGTGCCAGCAGTAGGACTAGCGGGATTTACGAGCAGTACTTC.

The chain joins TRBV28 to TRBJ2-3; D is ambiguous. V lost 7 bases and J lost 2, with 13 bases in between. Germline V CDR1 and CDR2: MDHEN, SYDVKM. This CDR3 comprises 14 residues. CDR3 region: CASKTPGSTDTQYF. In DNA form, the CDR3 reads TGTGCCAGCAAAACACCTGGCTCCACAGATACGCAGTATTTT.

The V gene is TRBV28, the J gene TRBJ1-5; D not certain. The CDR3 totals 14 residues. The germline gives CDR1 MDHEN, CDR2 SYDVKM. Trimming pared 5 bases from V and 0 bases from J, leaving 8 bases between. The chain's CDR3 is CASSPLSSNQPQHF. CDR3 bases: TGTGCCAGCAGTCCCTTGTCTAGCAATCAGCCCCAGCATTTT.

The gene calls are TRBV7-9 and TRBJ2-6; D is ambiguous. Trimming removed 0 bases from V and 0 bases from J, with 9 bases in between. The CDR3 is made up of 17 amino acids. Germline lookup yields CDR1 SEHNR and CDR2 FQNEAQ (reference sequence). In DNA form, the CDR3 reads TGTGCCAGCAGCTTAGCTAGATCCCTCTCTGGGGCCAACGTCCTGACTTTC. It encodes CASSLARSLSGANVLTF.